These T cell receptor beta chains were read from a single sample in a study of blood T cell repertoires in COVID-19. The protocol was immunoSEQ multiplex PCR, while the TCRdb copy is restricted to in-frame clones and leaves out a portion. The table includes 200,000 to 300,000 clones, more than 85% detected once. Material: peripheral blood. All receptors derive from a woman in her sixties or seventies with COVID-19, enrolled during active disease. CDR3s include the opening cysteine and the closing phenylalanine or tryptophan. The order of the fields is V gene, J gene, clone size, CDR3 protein. Rows give clone size only sometimes, using once, few, many, or a class for an expanded clone.

TRBV20-1	TRBJ1-5	NA	CSAADKAQHF
TRBV9	TRBJ1-2	few	CASSPAGTGGNYGYTF
TRBV13	TRBJ2-2	NA	CASSLVSRANTGELFF
TRBV9	TRBJ2-1	NA	CASSVSGGSYNEQFF
TRBV12-3/TRBV12-4	TRBJ2-3	once	CASSPRDTQYF
TRBV19	TRBJ1-1	NA	CASSIGQGAEAFF
TRBV28	TRBJ2-2	NA	CASRVAGGPTGELFF
TRBV24-1	TRBJ1-1	NA	CATSEPPRPGGTEAFF
TRBV11-2	TRBJ2-7	NA	CASSLGWRERPSYEQYF
TRBV3-1/TRBV3-2	TRBJ1-3	NA	CASSRSGSGNTIYF
TRBV29-1	TRBJ2-3	few	CSVETSGTDTQYF
TRBV5-1	TRBJ2-7	NA	CASSQAPQGLGYEQYF
TRBV27	TRBJ1-2	NA	CASSLSSRGGVYGYTF
TRBV24-1	TRBJ2-4	NA	CATSDPDRAYIQYF
TRBV6-4	TRBJ2-1	NA	CASSLTSGFYNEQFF
TRBV19	TRBJ1-2	NA	CASSRQGSTSDYGYTF
TRBV28	TRBJ2-3	NA	CASSAPRGGTNTQYF
TRBV5-1	TRBJ1-2	NA	CASSFQGANYGYTF
TRBV19	TRBJ2-5	NA	CASGPGTSGTETQYF
TRBV5-6	TRBJ1-5	NA	CASSFKGVGNQPQHF
TRBV12-5	TRBJ1-1	NA	CASGEAGEAFF
TRBV27	TRBJ1-1	NA	CASSLTGTVNTEAFF
TRBV6-2/TRBV6-3	TRBJ2-1	NA	CASIPDRSSYNEQFF
TRBV7-6	TRBJ1-4	NA	CASSSRTATNEKLFF
TRBV5-1	TRBJ2-1	NA	CASSLAGRGEQFF
TRBV6-5	TRBJ2-1	NA	CASRTFRDRGFF
TRBV30	TRBJ2-3	NA	CAWSGDPFNTQYF
TRBV11-2	TRBJ2-7	NA	CASSLEPGLALLYEQYF
TRBV6-5	TRBJ2-5	NA	CASRRQGWETQYF
TRBV30	TRBJ2-1	NA	CAGGLAGYNEQFF
TRBV5-6	TRBJ2-2	few	CASSFYRVSNTGELFF